The source of this T cell receptor (beta chain) is a study of blood T cell repertoires in COVID-19. On the study more broadly: The United States, Italy and Spain provided the acute and convalescent COVID-19 samples. T cells, B-cell-depleted T cells, or PBMCs provided the cDNA or gDNA that served as material.

V was clipped by 5 bases and J by 5 bases; unmatched bases: 4. The CDR3 sequence is 13 residues long. The data were produced by immunoSEQ multiplex PCR, yet TCRdb's version contains in-frame clones alone and is incomplete. The sample holds about 280,000 clones, 65% to 90% seen once. The sequenced sample consisted of peripheral blood. The receptor was isolated from a man between 50 and 59 years old with active or convalescent COVID-19. The chain uses TRBV12-3 or TRBV12-4 and TRBJ2-7, with 9 bases fitting TRBD2. DNA of the CDR3: TGTGCCAGCAGTGCGGGGGGGACGAACGAGCAGTACTTC. Its protein is CASSAGGTNEQYF.